This T cell receptor (beta chain) was profiled in a study of CD8+ T cells in alopecia areata. Study summary: Severity among treated patients was scored by the percentage of scalp area affected. Regarding the study as a whole: For lesional scalp, especially alopecia totalis/universalis, clonality was higher than in normal scalp. Sequencing of scalp tissue also captures the resident alphabeta T cells of normal skin.

The treatment denotes: oral pan-JAK inhibitor, 5-10 mg twice daily. This clone was observed a handful of times. The antigen is undetermined. Extraction of RNA preceded its reverse transcription into cDNA, which served as the sequencing template. This table comes from immunoSEQ multiplex PCR, and its TCRdb copy is limited to in-frame clones, with some not included. The sample lists over 150,000 clones; 50% to 65% were seen once. The CDR3 totals 12 residues. The germline V gene has CDR1 LGHNT and CDR2 FRNRAP. Deletions cut 7 bases from V and 3 bases from J, with 10 bases between. The sequence derives from a human donor with alopecia areata. The chain links TRBV12-5 to TRBJ2-7, with D uncertain. The material was CD8+ T cells sorted from blood, obtained at week 24, from a patient treated with tofacitinib. The CDR3 loop reads CASAAGGYEQYF. The DNA of the CDR3 is TGTGCTAGTGCCGCTGGTGGCTACGAGCAGTACTTC.